The 11 T cell receptor beta chains below come from one sample, sequenced in a study of beta chain features in type 1 diabetes. Regarding the study as a whole: Within each of all four CD4+ subsets, Type 1 diabetes patients had TCRB CDR3s that were moderately but significantly shorter.

Reverse transcribing all isolated RNA meant expressed TCRB transcripts were sequenced. Assay: immunoSEQ multiplex PCR; the TCRdb copy retains only in-frame clones and omits some. The sample records roughly 700,000 clones, around 15% being singletons. Antigens for these TCRs are unknown. What was sequenced was naive CD4+ T cells from blood. Source of these receptors: a man between 18 and 29 years old with type 1 diabetes.

This clone came up a few times. The V gene is TRBV27, the J gene TRBJ1-1; D gene ambiguous. Per the germline V gene, CDR1 is MNHEY and CDR2 is SMNVEV (reference sequence). V was cut by 2 bases and J by 7 bases, with 14 bases left in between. The CDR3 totals 14 residues. The CDR3 nucleotides read TGTGCCAGCAGTTTAAGGTGGAGGGTCAATGAAGCTTTCTTT. Its translation is CASSLRWRVNEAFF.

This sequence joins TRBV7-6 and TRBJ1-1, with D unclear. Germline CDR1 is SGHVS and CDR2 is FNYEAQ. The CDR3 has 13 amino acids. V was clipped by 6 bases and J by 1 base, with 9 bases between them. DNA for the CDR3: TGTGCCAGCAGTTCCTCACCGAACACTGAAGCTTTCTTT. Its protein is CASSSSPNTEAFF.

The genes are TRBV6-5 and TRBJ2-7; TRBD1 is a possible D gene (5 bases). This CDR3 has 16 amino acids. CDR1 is MNHEY and CDR2 is SVGAGI in the germline V gene. The V gene lost 2 bases and the J gene lost 3 bases, with 17 bases spanning the gap. CDR3 DNA sequence: TGTGCCAGCAGTTACGACGGCAGGACACCGTTCTACGAGCAGTACTTC. Translating gives CASSYDGRTPFYEQYF.

This clone showed up just a few times. V gene TRBV28 combines with J gene TRBJ1-4; D gene ambiguous. CDR1 MDHEN and CDR2 SYDVKM come from the germline V gene. V was pared by 8 bases and J by 10 bases, with 11 bases between. The CDR3 sequence is 11 residues long. This CDR3 reads CASGPEGKLFF. DNA for the CDR3: TGTGCCAGCGGCCCCGAGGGAAAACTGTTTTTT.

The sample holds a few counts of this clone. V and J are TRBV7-9 and TRBJ1-1; 8 bases agree with TRBD1. Germline CDR1 is SEHNR and CDR2 is FQNEAQ (reference sequence). The CDR3 has 18 amino acids. V shed 5 bases, J shed 1 base, and the junction held 15 bases outside the gene matches. CDR3 bases: TGTGCCAGCAGCCACCGCGCGGGCAGGGGGCAAGGGAACACTGAAGCTTTCTTT. Its translation is CASSHRAGRGQGNTEAFF. The variable domain in full, with the rest retrieved from reference TRBV7-9 and TRBJ1-1, is DTGVSQNPRHKITKRGQNVTFRCDPISEHNRLYWYRQTLGQGPEFLTYFQNEAQLEKSRLLSDRFSAERPKGSFSTLEIQRTEQGDSAMYLCASSHRAGRGQGNTEAFFGQGTRLTVV.

The sample holds a few counts of this clone. CDR3 loop: CASSQDRGKNSGANVLTF. CDR3 DNA sequence: TGTGCCAGCAGCCAAGATCGGGGTAAGAACTCTGGGGCCAACGTCCTGACTTTC. The genes are TRBV4-2 and TRBJ2-6; D possibly corresponds to TRBD2 (5 bases). V shed 0 bases and J shed 0 bases, with 12 bases lying between them. CDR3 length: 18 amino acids. Per germline, CDR1 LGHNA and CDR2 YNFKEQ.

This clone turned up a few times. The chain uses TRBV30 and TRBJ2-3; possibly TRBD1 for D (5 bases). Germline CDR1 GTSNPN, CDR2 SVGIG (reference sequence). CDR3 length: 15 amino acids. Trimming shortened V by 3 bases and J by 8 bases, and 21 bases separated the two germline ends. CDR3 in DNA: TGTGCCTGGAGCCCCGGACACAGAGCTGTTGGTACGCAGTATTTT. This encodes CAWSPGHRAVGTQYF.

This clone showed up just a few times. This rearrangement joins TRBV19 to TRBJ1-5; 9 bases fit TRBD1. After removal of 0 bases from V and 2 bases from J, the junction contained 8 bases not matched to a gene. The germline V gene has CDR1 LNHDA and CDR2 SQIVND (reference sequence). CDR3 length equals 18 residues. CDR3 sequence: CASSIDPTTGGGNQPQHF. Here the CDR3 DNA reads TGTGCCAGTAGTATAGATCCCACGACAGGGGGAGGCAATCAGCCCCAGCATTTT.

This clone has ten or more counts. V is TRBV30 and J is TRBJ1-2; tentative D call: TRBD1 (6 bases). CDR3 length: 13 residues. V was clipped by 0 bases and J by 11 bases, with 16 bases between them. Germline V gene lookup returns CDR1 GTSNPN and CDR2 SVGIG (reference sequence). The CDR3 sequence is CAWSVSREGEYTF. The CDR3 DNA reads as TGTGCCTGGAGTGTCTCCCGCGAGGGGGAGTACACCTTC.

This chain connects TRBV10-3 to TRBJ1-4; D ambiguous. Trimming removed 0 bases from V and 0 bases from J, with 5 bases in between. The length of the CDR3 is 15 residues. Per germline, CDR1 ENHRY and CDR2 SYGVKD. CDR3 sequence (DNA): TGTGCCATCAGTGAGTCTCGGACAACTAATGAAAAACTGTTTTTT. It translates to CAISESRTTNEKLFF.

The chain links TRBV30 to TRBJ1-1; TRBD1 agrees at 7 bases. Germline loops: CDR1 GTSNPN, CDR2 SVGIG (reference sequence). The CDR3 contains 12 residues. Losses at the gene ends were 3 bases for V and 12 bases for J; bases not matched to a gene: 10. CDR3 loop: CAWSPTGQRSFF. CDR3 sequence (DNA): TGTGCCTGGAGCCCTACGGGACAGAGGTCTTTCTTT.